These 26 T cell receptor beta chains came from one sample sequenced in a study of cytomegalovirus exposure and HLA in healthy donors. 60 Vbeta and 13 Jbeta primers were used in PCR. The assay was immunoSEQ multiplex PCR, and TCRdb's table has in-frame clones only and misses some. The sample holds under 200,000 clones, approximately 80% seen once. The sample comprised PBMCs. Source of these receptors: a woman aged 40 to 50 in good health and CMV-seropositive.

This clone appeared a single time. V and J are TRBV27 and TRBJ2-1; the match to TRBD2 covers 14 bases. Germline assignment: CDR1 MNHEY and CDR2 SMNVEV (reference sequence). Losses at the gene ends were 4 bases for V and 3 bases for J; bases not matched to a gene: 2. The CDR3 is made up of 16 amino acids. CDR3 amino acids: CASSSGTSGSYNEQFF. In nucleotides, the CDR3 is TGTGCCAGCAGTTCCGGGACTAGCGGGAGCTACAATGAGCAGTTCTTC.

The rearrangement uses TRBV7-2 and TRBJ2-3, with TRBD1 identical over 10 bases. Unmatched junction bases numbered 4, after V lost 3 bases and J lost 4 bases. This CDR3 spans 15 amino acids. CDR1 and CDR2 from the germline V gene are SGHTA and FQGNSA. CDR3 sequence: CASSFSGTGADTQYF. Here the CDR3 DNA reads TGTGCCAGCAGCTTTAGCGGGACAGGGGCAGATACGCAGTATTTT.

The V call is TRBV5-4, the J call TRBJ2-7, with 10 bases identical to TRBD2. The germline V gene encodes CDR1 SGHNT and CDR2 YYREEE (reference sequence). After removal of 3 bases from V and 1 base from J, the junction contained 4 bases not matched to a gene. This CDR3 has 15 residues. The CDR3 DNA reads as TGTGCCAGCAGCTACGCGACTAGCGGGTCCTACGAGCAGTACTTC. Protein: CASSYATSGSYEQYF.

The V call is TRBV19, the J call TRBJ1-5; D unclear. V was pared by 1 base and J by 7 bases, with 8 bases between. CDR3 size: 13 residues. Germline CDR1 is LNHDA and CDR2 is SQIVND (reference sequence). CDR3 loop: CASSIVEQQPQHF. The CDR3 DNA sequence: TGTGCCAGTAGTATAGTCGAACAGCAGCCCCAGCATTTT.

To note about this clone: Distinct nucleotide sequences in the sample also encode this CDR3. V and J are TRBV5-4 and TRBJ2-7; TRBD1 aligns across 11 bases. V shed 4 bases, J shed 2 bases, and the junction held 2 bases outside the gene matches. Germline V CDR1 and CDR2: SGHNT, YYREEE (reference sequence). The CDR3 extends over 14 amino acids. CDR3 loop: CASSPGQGAYEQYF. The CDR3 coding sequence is TGTGCCAGCAGCCCGGGACAGGGGGCCTACGAGCAGTACTTC.

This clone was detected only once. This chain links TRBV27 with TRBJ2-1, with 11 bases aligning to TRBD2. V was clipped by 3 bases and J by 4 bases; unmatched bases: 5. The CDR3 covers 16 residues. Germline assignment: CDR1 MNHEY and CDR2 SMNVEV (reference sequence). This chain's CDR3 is CASSLATSGSYNEQFF. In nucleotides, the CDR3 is TGTGCCAGCAGTTTGGCTACTAGCGGGAGTTACAATGAGCAGTTCTTC.

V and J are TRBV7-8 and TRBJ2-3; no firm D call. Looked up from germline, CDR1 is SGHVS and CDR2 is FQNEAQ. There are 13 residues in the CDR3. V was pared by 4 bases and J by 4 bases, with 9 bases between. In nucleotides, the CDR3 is TGTGCCAGCAGCTCCTATTCCGCAGATACGCAGTATTTT. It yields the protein CASSSYSADTQYF. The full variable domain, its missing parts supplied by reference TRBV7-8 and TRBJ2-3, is GAGVSQSPRYKVAKRGQDVALRCDPISGHVSLFWYQQALGQGPEFLTYFQNEAQLDKSGLPSDRFFAERPEGSVSTLKIQRTQQEDSAVYLCASSSYSADTQYFGPGTRLTVL.

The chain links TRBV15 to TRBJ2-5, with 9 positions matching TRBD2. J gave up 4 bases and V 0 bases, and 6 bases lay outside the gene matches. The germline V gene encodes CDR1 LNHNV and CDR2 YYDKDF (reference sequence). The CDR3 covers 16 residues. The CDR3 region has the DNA TGTGCCACCAGCAGAGATTCGGCGGGGGGGACAGAGACCCAGTACTTC. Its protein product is CATSRDSAGGTETQYF.

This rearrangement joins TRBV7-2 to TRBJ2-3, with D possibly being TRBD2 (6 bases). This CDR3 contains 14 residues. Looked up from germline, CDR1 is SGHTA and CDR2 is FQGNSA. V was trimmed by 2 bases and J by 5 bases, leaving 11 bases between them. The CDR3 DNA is TGTGCCAGCAGCTTAAGCGGGCCAGGAGATACGCAGTATTTT. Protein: CASSLSGPGDTQYF. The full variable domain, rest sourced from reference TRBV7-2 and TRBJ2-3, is GAGVSQSPSNKVTEKGKDVELRCDPISGHTALYWYRQSLGQGLEFLIYFQGNSAPDKSGLPSDRFSAERTGGSVSTLTIQRTQQEDSAVYLCASSLSGPGDTQYFGPGTRLTVL.

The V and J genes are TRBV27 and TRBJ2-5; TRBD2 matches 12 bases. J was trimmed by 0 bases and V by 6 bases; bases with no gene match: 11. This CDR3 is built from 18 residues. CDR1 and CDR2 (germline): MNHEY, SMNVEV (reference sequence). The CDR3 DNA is TGTGCCAGCAGGGGGGCTAGCGGGAGGGGTTCTTACCAAGAGACCCAGTACTTC. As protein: CASRGASGRGSYQETQYF.

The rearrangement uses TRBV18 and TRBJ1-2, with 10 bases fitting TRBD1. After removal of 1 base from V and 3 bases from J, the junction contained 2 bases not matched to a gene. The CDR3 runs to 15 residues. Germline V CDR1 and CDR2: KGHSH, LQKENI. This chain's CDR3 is CASSPLTGGDYGYTF. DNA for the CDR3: TGTGCCAGCTCACCACTGACAGGGGGCGACTATGGCTACACCTTC.

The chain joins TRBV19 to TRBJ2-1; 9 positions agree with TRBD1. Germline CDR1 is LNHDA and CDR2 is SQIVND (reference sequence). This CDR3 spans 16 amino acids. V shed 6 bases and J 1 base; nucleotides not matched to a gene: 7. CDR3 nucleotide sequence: TGTGCCAGTAGCGGTACCGGGACAGGGTCCTACAATGAGCAGTTCTTC. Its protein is CASSGTGTGSYNEQFF.

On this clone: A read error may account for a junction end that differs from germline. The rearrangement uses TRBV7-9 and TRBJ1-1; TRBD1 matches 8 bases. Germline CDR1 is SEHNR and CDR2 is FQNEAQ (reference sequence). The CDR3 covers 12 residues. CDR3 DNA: TGTTCCAGCAGCTCAACACAGGGGGTCGCTTTCTTT. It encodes CSSSSTQGVAFF.

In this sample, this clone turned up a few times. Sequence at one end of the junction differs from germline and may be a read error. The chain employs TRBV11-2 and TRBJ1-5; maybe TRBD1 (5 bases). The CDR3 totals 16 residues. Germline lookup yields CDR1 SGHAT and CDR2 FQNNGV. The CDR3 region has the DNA TGTGCCAGCAGTTTAGGCGGGGGGGAGTATGGTCAGCCCCAGCATTTT. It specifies CASSLGGGEYGQPQHF. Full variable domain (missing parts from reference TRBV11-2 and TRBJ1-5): EAGVAQSPRYKIIEKRQSVAFWCNPISGHATLYWYQQILGQGPKLLIQFQNNGVVDDSQLPKDRFSAERLKGVDSTLKIQPAKLEDSAVYLCASSLGGGEYGQPQHFGDGTRLSIL.

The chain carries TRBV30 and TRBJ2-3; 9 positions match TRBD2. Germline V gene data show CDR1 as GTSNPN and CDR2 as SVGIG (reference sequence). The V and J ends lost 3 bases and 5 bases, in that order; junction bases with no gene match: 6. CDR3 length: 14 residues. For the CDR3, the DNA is TGTGCCTGGAGCAGAGCGGGGGGAGTAGATACGCAGTATTTT. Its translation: CAWSRAGGVDTQYF. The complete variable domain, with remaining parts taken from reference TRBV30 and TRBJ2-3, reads SQTIHQWPATLVQPVGSPLSLECTVEGTSNPNLYWYRQAAGRGLQLLFYSVGIGQISSEVPQNLSASRPQDRQFILSSKKLLLSDSGFYLCAWSRAGGVDTQYFGPGTRLTVL.

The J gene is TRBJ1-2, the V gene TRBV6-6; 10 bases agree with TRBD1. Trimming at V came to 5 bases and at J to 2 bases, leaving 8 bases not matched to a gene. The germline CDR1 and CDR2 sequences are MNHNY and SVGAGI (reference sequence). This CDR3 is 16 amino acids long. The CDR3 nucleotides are TGTGCCAGCAGTGGACCGGGGACAGGGGAGAACTATGGCTACACCTTC. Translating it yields CASSGPGTGENYGYTF.

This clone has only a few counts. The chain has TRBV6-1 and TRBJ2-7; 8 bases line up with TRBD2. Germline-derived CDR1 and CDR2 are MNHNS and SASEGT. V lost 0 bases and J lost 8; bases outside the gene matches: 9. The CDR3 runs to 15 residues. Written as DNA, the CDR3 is TGTGCCAGCAGTGAAGCCGGGACTAGTCTCAAGAAGCAGTACTTC. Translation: CASSEAGTSLKKQYF.

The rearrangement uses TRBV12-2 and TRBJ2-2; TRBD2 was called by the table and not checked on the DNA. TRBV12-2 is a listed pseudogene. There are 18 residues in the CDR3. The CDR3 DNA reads TGTGCAAGTCGCTCTCAAACTGGCGGGGGGGCGTCATCGGGGGAGCTGTTTTTT. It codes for CASRSQTGGGASSGELFF.

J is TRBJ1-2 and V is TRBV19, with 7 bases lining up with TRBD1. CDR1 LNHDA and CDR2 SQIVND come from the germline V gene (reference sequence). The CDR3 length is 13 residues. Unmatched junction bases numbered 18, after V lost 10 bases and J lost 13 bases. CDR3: CATCDRAIPLLTF. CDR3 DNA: TGTGCCACCTGCGACAGGGCCATCCCTCTTCTCACCTTC.

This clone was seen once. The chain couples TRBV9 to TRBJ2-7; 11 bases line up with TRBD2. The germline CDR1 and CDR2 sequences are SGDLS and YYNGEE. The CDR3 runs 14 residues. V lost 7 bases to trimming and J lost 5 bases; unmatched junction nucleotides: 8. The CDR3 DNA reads TGTGCCAGCGGGAAGACTAGCGGGGTGGACGAGCAGTACTTC. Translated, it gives CASGKTSGVDEQYF.

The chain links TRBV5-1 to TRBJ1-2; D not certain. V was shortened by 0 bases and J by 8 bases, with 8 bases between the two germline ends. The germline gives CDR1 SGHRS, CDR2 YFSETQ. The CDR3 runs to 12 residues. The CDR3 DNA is TGCGCCAGCAGCTTGGACGGGAAAGGCTACACCTTC. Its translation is CASSLDGKGYTF.

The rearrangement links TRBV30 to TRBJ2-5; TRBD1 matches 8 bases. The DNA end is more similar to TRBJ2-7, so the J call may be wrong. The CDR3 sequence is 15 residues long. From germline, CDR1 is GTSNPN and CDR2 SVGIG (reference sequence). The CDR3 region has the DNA TGTGCCTGGAGAGATACCGGGACAGGCGTCGACGAGCAGTACTTC. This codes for CAWRDTGTGVDEQYF.

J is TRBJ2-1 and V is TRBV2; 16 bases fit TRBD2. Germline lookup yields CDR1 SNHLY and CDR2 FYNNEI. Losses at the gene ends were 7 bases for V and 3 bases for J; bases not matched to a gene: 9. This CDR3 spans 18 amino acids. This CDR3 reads CASNSGLAGGPIYNEQFF. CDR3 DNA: TGTGCCAGCAATTCGGGACTAGCGGGAGGGCCGATCTACAATGAGCAGTTCTTC.

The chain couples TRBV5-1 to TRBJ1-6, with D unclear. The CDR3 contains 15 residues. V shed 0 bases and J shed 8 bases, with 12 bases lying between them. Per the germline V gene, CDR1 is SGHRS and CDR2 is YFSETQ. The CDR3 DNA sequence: TGCGCCAGCAGCTTGGCACGGCTGGAGGATTCACCCCTCCACTTT. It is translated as CASSLARLEDSPLHF.

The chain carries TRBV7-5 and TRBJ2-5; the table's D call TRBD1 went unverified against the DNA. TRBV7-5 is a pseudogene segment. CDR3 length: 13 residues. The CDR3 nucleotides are TGTGCCAGAATCCATTCAGGGCCGGAGACCCAGTACTTC. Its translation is CARIHSGPETQYF.

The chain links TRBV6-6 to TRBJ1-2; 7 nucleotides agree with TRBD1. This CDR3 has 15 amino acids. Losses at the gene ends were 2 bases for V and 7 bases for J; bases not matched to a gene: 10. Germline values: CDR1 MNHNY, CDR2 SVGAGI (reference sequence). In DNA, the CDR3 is TGTGCCAGCAGTTACGAGATGACAGGGAATTTTGGCTACACCTTC. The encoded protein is CASSYEMTGNFGYTF.